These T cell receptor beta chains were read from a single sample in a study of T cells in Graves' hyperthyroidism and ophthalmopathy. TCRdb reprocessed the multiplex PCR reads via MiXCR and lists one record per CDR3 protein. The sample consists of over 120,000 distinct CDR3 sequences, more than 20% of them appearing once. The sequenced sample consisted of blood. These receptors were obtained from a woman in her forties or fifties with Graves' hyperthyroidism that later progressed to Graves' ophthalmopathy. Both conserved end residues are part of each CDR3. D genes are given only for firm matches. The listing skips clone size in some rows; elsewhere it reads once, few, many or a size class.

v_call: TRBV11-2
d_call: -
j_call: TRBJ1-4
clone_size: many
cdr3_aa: CASSFLPTATNEKLFF
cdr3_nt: TGTGCCAGCAGCTTCCTCCCGACGGCAACTAATGAAAAACTGTTTTTT

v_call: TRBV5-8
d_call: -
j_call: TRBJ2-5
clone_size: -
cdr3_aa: CASSLTGRKETQYF
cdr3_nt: TGTGCCAGCAGCTTAACAGGGCGGAAAGAGACCCAGTACTTC

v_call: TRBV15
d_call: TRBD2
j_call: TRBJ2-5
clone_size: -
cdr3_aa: CATSRDLGSGRRQETQYF
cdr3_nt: TGTGCCACCAGCAGAGATTTGGGGAGCGGGAGACGGCAAGAGACCCAGTACTTC

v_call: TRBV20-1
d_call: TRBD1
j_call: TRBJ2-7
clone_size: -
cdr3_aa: CSARGQGAYEQYF
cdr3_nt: TGCAGTGCTAGAGGACAGGGGGCCTACGAGCAGTACTTC

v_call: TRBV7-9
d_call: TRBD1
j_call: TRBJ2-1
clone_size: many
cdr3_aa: CASSLGQGVVIEQFF
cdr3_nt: TGTGCCAGCAGCCTAGGACAGGGGGTCGTCATTGAGCAGTTCTTC

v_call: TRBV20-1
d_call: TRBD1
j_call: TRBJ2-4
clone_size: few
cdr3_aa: CSAPGQGNKNIQYF
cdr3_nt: TGCAGTGCCCCGGGACAGGGAAACAAAAACATTCAGTACTTC

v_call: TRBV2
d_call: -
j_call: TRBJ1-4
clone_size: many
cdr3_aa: CASRPRTGTVYEKLFF
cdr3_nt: TGTGCCAGCAGACCTCGTACAGGGACGGTCTATGAAAAACTGTTTTTT

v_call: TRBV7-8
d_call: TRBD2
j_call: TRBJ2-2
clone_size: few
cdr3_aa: CASRATSGVTGELFF
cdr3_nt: TGTGCCAGCCGGGCGACTAGCGGGGTCACCGGGGAGCTGTTTTTT

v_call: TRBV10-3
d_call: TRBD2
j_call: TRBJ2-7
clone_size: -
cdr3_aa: CAISEPGGSYEQYF
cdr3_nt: TGTGCCATCAGTGAACCGGGAGGTAGCTACGAGCAGTACTTC

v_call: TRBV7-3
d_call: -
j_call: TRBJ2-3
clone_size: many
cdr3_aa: CASSLSPGSGRRADTQYF
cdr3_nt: TGTGCCAGCAGCTTAAGCCCTGGCTCGGGGCGACGAGCAGATACGCAGTATTTT

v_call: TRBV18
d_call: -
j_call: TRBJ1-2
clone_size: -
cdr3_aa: CASSPTGPFGQPYGYTF
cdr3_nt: TGTGCCAGCTCACCAACCGGTCCCTTTGGACAGCCCTATGGCTACACCTTC

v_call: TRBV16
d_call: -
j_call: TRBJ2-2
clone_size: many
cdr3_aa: CASSQSGTGELFF
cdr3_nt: TGTGCCAGCAGCCAATCGGGCACCGGGGAGCTGTTTTTT

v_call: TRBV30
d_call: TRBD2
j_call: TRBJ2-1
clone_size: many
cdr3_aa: CAWRGEHSGREHNEQFF
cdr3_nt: TGTGCCTGGAGAGGTGAACACAGCGGGAGGGAACACAATGAGCAGTTCTTC

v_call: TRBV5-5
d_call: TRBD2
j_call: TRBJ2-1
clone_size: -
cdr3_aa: CASSLEGGTSAYNEQFF
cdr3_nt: TGTGCCAGCAGCTTGGAGGGGGGGACTAGCGCGTACAATGAGCAGTTCTTC

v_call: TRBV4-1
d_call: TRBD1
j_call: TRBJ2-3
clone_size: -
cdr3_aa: CASSQDDRGHTDTQYF
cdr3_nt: TGCGCCAGCAGCCAAGATGACAGGGGGCACACAGATACGCAGTATTTT

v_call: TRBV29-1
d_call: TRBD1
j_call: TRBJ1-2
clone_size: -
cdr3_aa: CSVDRGEGGYTF
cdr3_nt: TGCAGCGTCGACAGGGGGGAAGGTGGCTACACCTTC

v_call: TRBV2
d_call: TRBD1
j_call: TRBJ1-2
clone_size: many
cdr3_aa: CASSPTGGEGYTF
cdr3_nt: TGTGCCAGCAGTCCGACAGGGGGCGAAGGCTACACCTTC

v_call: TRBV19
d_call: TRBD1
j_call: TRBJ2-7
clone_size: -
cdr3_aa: CASSTWGQEEQYF
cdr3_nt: TGTGCCAGTAGTACCTGGGGACAGGAGGAGCAGTACTTC

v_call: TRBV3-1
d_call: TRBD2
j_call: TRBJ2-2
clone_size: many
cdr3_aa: CASSESGSTGELFF
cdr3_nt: TGTGCCAGCAGTGAGAGCGGGAGCACCGGGGAGCTGTTTTTT

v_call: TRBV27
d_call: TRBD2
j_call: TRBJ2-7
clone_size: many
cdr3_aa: CASRRGGGSYHEQYF
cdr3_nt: TGTGCCAGCAGACGTGGGGGGGGGTCCTACCACGAGCAGTACTTC

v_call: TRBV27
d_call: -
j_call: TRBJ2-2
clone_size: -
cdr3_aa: CASSLMVGGGTGDLFF
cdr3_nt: TGTGCCAGCAGTTTAATGGTGGGAGGGGGCACCGGGGATCTGTTTTTT

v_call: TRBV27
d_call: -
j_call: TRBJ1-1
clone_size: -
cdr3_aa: CASSLREGTEAFF
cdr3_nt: TGTGCCAGCAGTTTAAGGGAGGGCACTGAAGCTTTCTTT

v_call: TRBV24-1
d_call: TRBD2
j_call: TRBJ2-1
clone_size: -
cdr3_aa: CATSESGTSGRGLYEQFF
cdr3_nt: TGTGCCACCAGTGAATCTGGGACTAGCGGGAGGGGATTATATGAGCAGTTCTTC

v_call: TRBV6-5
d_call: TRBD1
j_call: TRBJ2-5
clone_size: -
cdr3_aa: CASSYRGQGPQETQYF
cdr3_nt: TGTGCCAGCAGTTACAGGGGACAGGGGCCCCAAGAGACCCAGTACTTC

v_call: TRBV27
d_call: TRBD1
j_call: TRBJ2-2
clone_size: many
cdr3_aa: CASRGQGYTGELFF
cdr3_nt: TGTGCCAGCAGGGGACAGGGGTACACCGGGGAGCTGTTTTTT

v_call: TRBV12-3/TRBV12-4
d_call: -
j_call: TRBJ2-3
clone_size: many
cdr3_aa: CASSAGALTDTQYF
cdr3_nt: TGTGCCAGCAGTGCAGGGGCTCTCACAGATACGCAGTATTTT

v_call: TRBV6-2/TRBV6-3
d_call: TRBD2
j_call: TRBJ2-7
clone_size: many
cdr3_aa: CASRASGDSYEQYF
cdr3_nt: TGTGCCAGCAGGGCTAGCGGGGACTCCTACGAGCAGTACTTC

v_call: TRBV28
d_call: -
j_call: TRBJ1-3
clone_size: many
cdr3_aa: CASSLSYRGNTIYF
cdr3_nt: TGTGCCAGCAGTTTATCGTACAGGGGAAACACCATATATTTT

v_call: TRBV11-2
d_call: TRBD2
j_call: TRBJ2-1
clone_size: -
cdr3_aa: CASSPSWGSGGVEVPHNEQFF
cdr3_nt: TGTGCCAGCAGCCCCTCGTGGGGTAGCGGGGGAGTCGAAGTCCCCCACAATGAGCAGTTCTTC

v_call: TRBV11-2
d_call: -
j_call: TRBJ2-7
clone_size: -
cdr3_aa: CASSLERGMSYEQYF
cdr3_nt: TGTGCCAGCAGCTTAGAGAGGGGGATGTCCTACGAGCAGTACTTC

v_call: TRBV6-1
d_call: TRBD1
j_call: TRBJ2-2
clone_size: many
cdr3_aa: CASSLRDRGASENGELFF
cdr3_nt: TGTGCCAGCAGCCTCCGGGACAGGGGGGCTAGCGAGAACGGGGAGCTGTTTTTT

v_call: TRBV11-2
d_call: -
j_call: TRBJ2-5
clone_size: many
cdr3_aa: CASSLGTVRETQYF
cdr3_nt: TGTGCCAGCAGCTTAGGGACAGTCCGAGAGACCCAGTACTTC

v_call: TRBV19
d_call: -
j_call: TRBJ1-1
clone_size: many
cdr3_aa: CASSIAGLNTEAFF
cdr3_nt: TGTGCCAGTAGTATAGCAGGACTGAACACTGAAGCTTTCTTT

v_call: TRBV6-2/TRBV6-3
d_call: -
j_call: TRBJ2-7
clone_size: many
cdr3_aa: CASAQSHEQYF
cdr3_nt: TGTGCCAGCGCCCAGTCCCACGAGCAGTACTTC

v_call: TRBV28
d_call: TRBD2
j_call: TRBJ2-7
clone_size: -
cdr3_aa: CASSWGLAGGRWVSEQYF
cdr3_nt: TGTGCCAGCAGCTGGGGACTAGCGGGAGGTCGTTGGGTAAGCGAGCAGTACTTC

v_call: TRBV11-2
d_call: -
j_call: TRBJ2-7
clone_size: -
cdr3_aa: CASSSFGGQYF
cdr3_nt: TGTGCCAGCAGCTCGTTTGGGGGGCAGTACTTC

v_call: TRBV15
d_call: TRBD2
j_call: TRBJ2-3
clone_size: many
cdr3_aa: CATSSRLAGGTDTQYF
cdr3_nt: TGTGCCACCAGCAGCCGACTAGCGGGGGGCACAGATACGCAGTATTTT

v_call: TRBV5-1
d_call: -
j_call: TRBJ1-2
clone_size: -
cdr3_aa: CASSLTQGTYGYTF
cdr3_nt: TGCGCCAGCAGCTTGACGCAGGGTACCTATGGCTACACCTTC